These 21 T cell receptor beta chains originate from one sample sequenced in a study of technical replicates of blood from a few donors. Assay used: immunoSEQ multiplex PCR; TCRdb lists only in-frame clones, some missing. The repertoire holds 78,000 or so clones, with 89% as singletons. Specimen: T cells isolated from PBMCs. These receptor sequences come from a human donor in good health.

This clone occurred once. V usage is TRBV28 and J usage is TRBJ2-7, with TRBD2 matching over 8 bases. The CDR3 is 15 residues long. J lost 0 bases, V lost 5 bases, and 6 bases had no gene match. The germline CDR1 and CDR2 sequences are MDHEN and SYDVKM. CDR3 loop: CASSEVAGSSYEQYF. As DNA, the CDR3 is TGTGCCAGCAGTGAAGTAGCGGGAAGCTCCTACGAGCAGTACTTC. The full variable domain, completed using reference TRBV28 and TRBJ2-7, is DVKVTQSSRYLVKRTGEKVFLECVQDMDHENMFWYRQDPGLGLRLIYFSYDVKMKEKGDIPEGYSVSREKKERFSLILESASTNQTSMYLCASSEVAGSSYEQYFGPGTRLTVT.

This rearrangement joins TRBV9 to TRBJ2-1, with 14 bases identical to TRBD2. V was clipped by 4 bases and J by 8 bases; unmatched bases: 17. This CDR3 has 19 amino acids. Germline CDR1 reads SGDLS; CDR2 reads YYNGEE. CDR3: CASSPNDWGAGLAGDEQFF. DNA of the CDR3: TGTGCCAGCAGCCCAAACGATTGGGGAGCGGGACTAGCGGGGGATGAGCAGTTCTTC.

The genes are TRBV10-3 and TRBJ2-7; possibly TRBD1 for D (6 bases). The length of the CDR3 is 15 residues. V lost 3 bases and J 4 bases, leaving 16 bases between the germline ends. CDR1 is ENHRY and CDR2 is SYGVKD in the germline V gene. CDR3 loop: CAISDAPLRGYEQYF. DNA of the CDR3: TGTGCCATCAGTGACGCGCCACTCAGGGGTTACGAGCAGTACTTC.

The rearrangement joins TRBV7-2 to TRBJ1-1; 8 positions agree with TRBD1. The germline gives CDR1 SGHTA, CDR2 FQGNSA. Unmatched junction bases numbered 6, after V lost 2 bases and J lost 1 base. The CDR3 sequence is 16 residues long. The CDR3 DNA follows: TGTGCCAGCAGCTTACAGGGGGCGTGGGGGAACACTGAAGCTTTCTTT. Its translation is CASSLQGAWGNTEAFF.

This clone is a singleton in its sample. V is TRBV27 and J is TRBJ2-7; 9 bases match TRBD1. Germline trimming cut 6 bases from V and 6 bases from J; bases unmatched to any gene: 9. CDR1 and CDR2 (germline): MNHEY, SMNVEV (reference sequence). The CDR3 consists of 14 residues. CDR3 in amino acids: CASSQGQGISEQYF. In DNA form, the CDR3 reads TGTGCCAGCAGCCAGGGACAGGGAATTAGCGAGCAGTACTTC.

The chain joins TRBV11-2 to TRBJ2-1, with D possibly being TRBD2 (5 bases). V was pared by 2 bases and J by 8 bases, with 10 bases between. This CDR3 has 13 residues. The germline gives CDR1 SGHAT, CDR2 FQNNGV. The CDR3 region has the DNA TGTGCCAGCAGCTTAAATGTGGGAGATGAGCAGTTCTTC. It specifies CASSLNVGDEQFF.

CDR3: CASSSGFSYNEQFF. For the CDR3, the DNA is TGTGCCAGCAGCAGCGGCTTCTCCTACAATGAGCAGTTCTTC. This chain uses TRBV9 with TRBJ2-1; D perhaps matches TRBD2 (5 bases). V lost 4 bases to trimming and J lost 0 bases, with 8 bases between them. This CDR3 has 14 amino acids. Germline loops: CDR1 SGDLS, CDR2 YYNGEE.

This clone came up a few times. V and J are TRBV18 and TRBJ1-5, with D maybe TRBD1 (5 bases). The CDR3 contains 14 residues. Between the trimmed V and J ends, which lost 1 base and 5 bases, there was a span of 9 bases. CDR1 and CDR2 from the germline V gene are KGHSH and LQKENI. CDR3 nucleotides: TGTGCCAGCTCACCACAGGGGAAGGATCAGCCCCAGCATTTT. Its translation is CASSPQGKDQPQHF.

The chain has TRBV5-4 and TRBJ1-1; D is ambiguous. The CDR3 extends over 13 amino acids. The V gene lost 1 base and the J gene lost 4 bases, with 8 bases spanning the gap. Germline values: CDR1 SGHNT, CDR2 YYREEE (reference sequence). Here the CDR3 DNA reads TGTGCCAGCAGCTTGACTCATATCACTGAAGCTTTCTTT. Residues: CASSLTHITEAFF.

This clone was picked up many times. J is TRBJ1-1 and V is TRBV29-1, with TRBD1 as a possible D gene (6 bases). V gave up 5 bases and J gave up 11 bases, with 15 bases separating them. The germline V gene has CDR1 SQVTM and CDR2 ANQGSEA. The CDR3 spans 11 residues. The CDR3 DNA follows: TGCAGCGTTTCCAGGGGTGGATATGCTTTCTTT. Its translation: CSVSRGGYAFF.

This clone has more than one count but fewer than ten. CDR3 sequence reads: CASRSGPSYEQYF. DNA for the CDR3: TGTGCCAGTAGATCAGGGCCATCCTACGAGCAGTACTTC. The J gene is TRBJ2-7, the V gene TRBV19; perhaps TRBD1 as D (5 bases). Germline CDR1 reads LNHDA; CDR2 reads SQIVND (reference sequence). The CDR3 loop spans 13 amino acids. V dropped 6 bases and J dropped 1 base, with 10 bases sitting between them.

The J gene is TRBJ2-1, the V gene TRBV7-3, with 13 bases lining up with TRBD2. This CDR3 contains 16 residues. Unmatched junction bases numbered 8, after V lost 5 bases and J lost 7 bases. CDR1 is SGHTA, CDR2 FQGTGA, per germline. CDR3 nucleotide sequence: TGTGCCAGCAGCCCCCGGCCGACTAGCGGGAGGAATGAGCAGTTCTTC. Translated, it gives CASSPRPTSGRNEQFF. The whole variable domain, filled in from reference TRBV7-3 and TRBJ2-1, reads GAGVSQTPSNKVTEKGKYVELRCDPISGHTALYWYRQSLGQGPEFLIYFQGTGAADDSGLPNDRFFAVRPEGSVSTLKIQRTERGDSAVYLCASSPRPTSGRNEQFFGPGTRLTVL.

The gene calls are TRBV19 and TRBJ1-5; the D gene is possibly TRBD1 (5 bases). The V end lost 3 bases, the J end lost 0 bases, and 9 bases lay between the germline ends. The CDR3 spans 15 residues. From germline, CDR1 is LNHDA and CDR2 SQIVND (reference sequence). The CDR3 here is CASSIGQYSNQPQHF. The CDR3 DNA reads as TGTGCCAGTAGTATCGGACAATATAGCAATCAGCCCCAGCATTTT.

CDR3 protein: CASSLAGTGVNTEAFF. The CDR3 coding sequence is TGTGCCAGCTCACTTGCCGGGACAGGGGTGAACACTGAAGCTTTCTTT. The chain has TRBV18 and TRBJ1-1; 10 positions agree with TRBD1. V shed 4 bases, J shed 0 bases, and the junction held 5 bases outside the gene matches. The CDR3 extends over 16 amino acids. Germline CDR1 and CDR2: KGHSH and LQKENI.

V and J are TRBV2 and TRBJ1-5; D is possibly TRBD1 (5 bases). Germline V gives CDR1 SNHLY, CDR2 FYNNEI. The CDR3 totals 13 residues. Trimming took off 4 bases at V and 4 bases at J, with 8 bases between the two ends. The CDR3 loop is CASSVAGNQPQHF. CDR3 bases: TGTGCCAGCAGTGTGGCAGGGAATCAGCCCCAGCATTTT.

The chain uses TRBV11-2 and TRBJ2-1; TRBD2 matches at 9 bases. The CDR3 totals 16 residues. With V trimmed by 1 base and J by 5 bases, 6 bases remained unmatched. In germline, CDR1 is SGHAT, CDR2 FQNNGV. For the CDR3, the DNA is TGTGCCAGCAGCTTAGGGGCTAGCGGGATCCACAATGAGCAGTTCTTC. Translation: CASSLGASGIHNEQFF.

The chain has TRBV28 and TRBJ1-5, with D possibly TRBD1 on 5 matching bases. CDR3 size: 15 residues. The germline V gene has CDR1 MDHEN and CDR2 SYDVKM. The ends were cut back, 9 bases at V and 3 bases at J, with 18 bases in the middle. This CDR3 reads CASSGSQVYNQPQHF. CDR3 DNA: TGTGCCAGTTCAGGGTCCCAAGTATACAATCAGCCCCAGCATTTT.

The V call is TRBV7-2, the J call TRBJ2-7; the match to TRBD1 covers 10 bases. CDR1 and CDR2 from the germline V gene are SGHTA and FQGNSA. After removal of 4 bases from V and 4 bases from J, the junction contained 10 bases not matched to a gene. The CDR3 sequence is 16 residues long. The CDR3 DNA is TGTGCCAGCAGCTCGATCCGGGACAGGGGCTTATACGAGCAGTACTTC. Amino acids: CASSSIRDRGLYEQYF. Full variable domain (rest looked up from reference TRBV7-2 and TRBJ2-7): GAGVSQSPSNKVTEKGKDVELRCDPISGHTALYWYRQSLGQGLEFLIYFQGNSAPDKSGLPSDRFSAERTGGSVSTLTIQRTQQEDSAVYLCASSSIRDRGLYEQYFGPGTRLTVT.

The gene calls are TRBV10-3 and TRBJ2-7; 9 positions agree with TRBD1. Germline trimming cut 2 bases from V and 5 bases from J; bases unmatched to any gene: 10. In germline, CDR1 is ENHRY, CDR2 SYGVKD. The CDR3 runs to 16 residues. CDR3 sequence (DNA): TGTGCCATCAGTGAGCTTGTAAGGGGGACAGGGAACGAGCAGTACTTC. Its translation: CAISELVRGTGNEQYF.

This chain joins TRBV19 and TRBJ1-5; TRBD1 matches 7 bases. This CDR3 contains 13 residues. Germline CDR1 is LNHDA and CDR2 is SQIVND (reference sequence). Trimming took 8 bases from V and 3 from J; bases not matched to a gene: 4. CDR3 sequence: CASVGQFNQPQHF. The CDR3 region has the DNA TGTGCCAGTGTGGGACAGTTCAATCAGCCCCAGCATTTT.

V and J are TRBV9 and TRBJ2-1; 9 bases are a match to TRBD1. This CDR3 contains 15 residues. Trimming took 2 bases from V and 2 from J; bases not matched to a gene: 2. Germline values: CDR1 SGDLS, CDR2 YYNGEE. DNA for the CDR3: TGTGCCAGCAGCGTGGGGGACAGGGCCTACAATGAGCAGTTCTTC. Translating it yields CASSVGDRAYNEQFF.